This T cell receptor beta chain was recovered during a study of T cells after yellow fever vaccination (dated by TCRdb to about 2019). For the wider study: The SMART-Seq v4 Ultra Low Input RNA kit was used to prepare libraries from fractions with low cell numbers. To track T-cell clones before and after primary and booster YFV17D yellow fever vaccination, bulk TCR alpha and beta repertoires were sequenced longitudinally. Two healthy male donors, one aged 18 to 30 and one aged 30 to 39 years, were included in the cohort. Blood was drawn at multiple timepoints before and after primary and secondary immunization, with bulk PBMC replicates and cell subsets isolated.

Sample treatment or condition, as interpreted from the label and publication: live attenuated yellow fever vaccine strain. At each blood-draw timepoint, two biological replicates of bulk PBMCs were obtained. PBMCs were isolated from peripheral blood using a standard Ficoll-Paque protocol. TriZol was used to extract RNA from bulk PBMCs, from CD4 and CD8 fractions, and from dextramer-positive and dextramer-negative fractions. TCRdb records Illumina NovaSeq 6000 as the sequencer. TCR cDNA was made using 5'RACE template switching, a step that added a universal primer site and unique molecular identifiers. Priming of cDNA synthesis was performed from both the TCR alpha and TCR beta constant segments. Library amplification involved two PCR steps, and the second step added sample barcodes and sequencing adapters. Sequencing of the libraries was done on either Illumina HiSeq 2500 (2x100 bp) or NovaSeq (2x150 bp). Turning to the authors' computational methods: Demultiplexing of reads and collapsing into UMI consensus sequences were performed with MIGEC, and V(D)J alignment was carried out with MiXCR. Vaccine-responding clonotypes were identified with edgeR using replicate PBMC samples, with FDR below 0.01 and a log2 fold change above 5 up to day 15 being required. CD4 or CD8 identity was assigned to each bulk clonotype according to whether the clonotype was present at higher abundance in the sequenced CD4 repertoire or the sequenced CD8 repertoire. Using fastp at Q25 and MiXCR, TCRdb reprocessed the public reads and kept productive beta chains. Entries that share a CDR3 protein sequence are merged under the most common genes and DNA. TCRdb's processing, not the authors' own work, is the source of the V and J calls. The sample table records hundreds of thousands of distinct CDR3 sequences; more than 3% of these occur just once. The ten largest make up around 20% of the sample.

The table lists this clonotype with many counts. Its antigen remains undetermined. Base qualities are missing; no much larger clone stands one base away. Overall results and qualifications from the work: A small share of clonotypes was detected in both CD4 and CD8 compartments, with the overlap likely arising from convergent recombination. Computational filtering was needed because FACS-sorted repertoires could contain abundant contaminating clonotypes from the bulk population. Because only a couple of donors were included in the study, the extent to which the findings can be generalized is limited. After the booster, most of the clones that had expanded following primary vaccination were detected again (around 95% of CD4 and 80% to 90% of CD8), which suggests that memory was broadly maintained. Compared with the primary T-cell response, the secondary T-cell response was faster but weaker, reaching its peak on day 5 rather than on day 15.

The sample was PBMCs, taken on the day of the yellow fever booster vaccination. This clonotype was sampled from a young man who received the YFV17D yellow fever vaccine.

The CDR3: CASSLHRENTGELFF. The bases are TGCGCCAGCAGCTTGCACAGGGAGAACACCGGGGAGCTGTTTTTT. Recombination joined TRBV5-1 with TRBJ2-2; TRBD1 is a weak D gene call, 6 bases matching. At the junction V is shortened by 1 base and J by 1 base, with 8 bases in between. For CDR1 and CDR2, the germline V gene lists SGHRS and YFSETQ. The CDR3 has 15 amino acids, counting the end cysteine and phenylalanine. Just the 45-base CDR3 DNA is kept, in frame starting at base 1.